The 22 T cell receptor beta chains below were found in one sample sequenced in a study of blood T cell repertoires in COVID-19. Sequenced by immunoSEQ multiplex PCR; TCRdb stores in-frame clones only, minus some. This repertoire shows about 190,000 clones, 87% found once; its top ten account for 20% to 25%. The sample consisted of peripheral blood. These receptors all stem from a man between 60 and 70 years old with active or convalescent COVID-19.

V is TRBV5-1 and J is TRBJ1-1; 8 bases align to TRBD1. V was clipped by 3 bases and J by 4 bases; unmatched bases: 8. The CDR3 runs 15 residues. The germline gives CDR1 SGHRS, CDR2 YFSETQ. CDR3 DNA sequence: TGCGCCAGCAGCTCCGACAGGGGCGGAGGCACTGAAGCTTTCTTT. Translation gives CASSSDRGGGTEAFF.

This chain links TRBV10-3 with TRBJ1-1; 8 bases map to TRBD1. Germline values: CDR1 ENHRY, CDR2 SYGVKD. V gave up 4 bases and J gave up 1 base; unmatched junction bases: 2. There are 14 residues in the CDR3. CDR3 region: CAISVGTGNTEAFF. The CDR3 region has the DNA TGTGCCATCAGTGTTGGGACAGGGAACACTGAAGCTTTCTTT.

The CDR3 DNA follows: TGCGCCAGCAGCTTGTCTAGGGGGCCTGAGACCCAGTACTTC. Translated, it gives CASSLSRGPETQYF. The rearrangement joins TRBV5-1 to TRBJ2-5; 7 bases are shared with TRBD1. The CDR3 is 14 residues long. Trimming removed 1 base from V and 5 bases from J; junction bases left unmatched: 5. CDR1 and CDR2 from the germline V gene are SGHRS and YFSETQ. Together with reference TRBV5-1 and TRBJ2-5, the CDR3 gives the full variable domain: KAGVTQTPRYLIKTRGQQVTLSCSPISGHRSVSWYQQTPGQGLQFLFEYFSETQRNKGNFPGRFSGRQFSNSRSEMNVSTLELGDSALYLCASSLSRGPETQYFGPGTRLLVL.

A remark on this clone: The sample carries other DNA sequences with the same CDR3. The chain has TRBV11-1 and TRBJ1-6; TRBD1 matches 7 bases. This CDR3 is built from 14 residues. V shed 3 bases and J 8 bases; nucleotides not matched to a gene: 4. Germline CDR1 SGHAT, CDR2 FQDESV (reference sequence). CDR3 loop: CASSLGRGDSPLHF. In DNA, the CDR3 is TGTGCCAGCAGCTTGGGCAGGGGGGATTCACCCCTCCACTTT.

This clone was seen once. The V and J genes are TRBV11-2 and TRBJ2-5; TRBD2 is a possible D gene (6 bases). Trimming shortened V by 5 bases and J by 7 bases, and 23 bases separated the two germline ends. The V gene's germline CDR1 is SGHAT and CDR2 FQNNGV. The CDR3 has 16 amino acids. The CDR3 DNA follows: TGTGCCAGCAGCCCCATTAAGGGACTCCATAGGCGGACCCAGTACTTC. It specifies CASSPIKGLHRRTQYF.

The CDR3 loop is CASSEQGLMNTEAFF. The DNA for the CDR3 is TGTGCCAGCAGTGAACAGGGGCTAATGAACACTGAAGCTTTCTTT. The chain carries TRBV2 and TRBJ1-1, with TRBD1 as a possible D gene (6 bases). Between the trimmed V and J ends, which lost 2 bases and 0 bases, there was a span of 10 bases. This CDR3 contains 15 residues. CDR1 and CDR2 from the germline V gene are SNHLY and FYNNEI.

The chain links TRBV12-5 to TRBJ2-7; a weak D match, TRBD1 (5 bases). With 1 base removed from V and 4 bases from J, the gap between germline ends came to 5 bases. The V gene's germline CDR1 is LGHNT and CDR2 FRNRAP. This CDR3 is 12 amino acids long. The CDR3 DNA is TGTGCTAGTGGTTTGGCAGGGTACGAGCAGTACTTC. Amino acid sequence: CASGLAGYEQYF.

The CDR3, as DNA: TGTGCCACCAGTGATGTACTAGCGGGGGACTCCTACAATGAGCAGTTCTTC. Translation gives CATSDVLAGDSYNEQFF. The chain couples TRBV24-1 to TRBJ2-1, with TRBD2 matching over 11 bases. V shed 3 bases, J shed 0 bases, and the junction held 3 bases outside the gene matches. Germline V gene lookup returns CDR1 KGHDR and CDR2 SFDVKD. The CDR3 contains 17 residues.

CDR3 bases: TGTGCCAGCAGCTTGAAACCACAGGGAGAAGCTTTCTTT. It is translated as CASSLKPQGEAFF. J is TRBJ1-1 and V is TRBV5-6, with D maybe TRBD1 (6 bases). The CDR3 runs 13 residues. Trimming cost V 1 base and J 8 bases, with 12 bases left between them. Per germline, CDR1 SGHDT and CDR2 YYEEEE.

The rearrangement joins TRBV6-4 to TRBJ2-2; tentatively, D is TRBD1 (5 bases). The V and J ends lost 6 bases and 7 bases respectively, with 15 bases between them. Germline V gene sequence: CDR1 MRHNA, CDR2 SNTAGT. The CDR3 has 14 amino acids. The CDR3 coding sequence is TGTGCCAGCAGACCTCAGGGTTTCGGCGGGGAGCTGTTTTTT. This translates into CASRPQGFGGELFF.

The V call is TRBV6-6, the J call TRBJ2-7; 9 bases agree with TRBD1. V shed 2 bases and J 7 bases; nucleotides not matched to a gene: 6. This CDR3 contains 14 residues. Germline V gene sequence: CDR1 MNHNY, CDR2 SVGAGI (reference sequence). The CDR3 DNA is TGTGCCAGCAGTTACCGAGGACAGGGGAATGAGCAGTACTTC. Its translation is CASSYRGQGNEQYF.

This chain uses TRBV7-2 with TRBJ2-7; 8 bases fit TRBD1. Looked up from germline, CDR1 is SGHTA and CDR2 is FQGNSA. CDR3 length: 14 residues. V lost 8 bases and J lost 1; bases outside the gene matches: 7. CDR3 bases: TGTGCCAGCGGTCGAAGACAGGGGTCCTACGAGCAGTACTTC. It yields the protein CASGRRQGSYEQYF.

This clone turned up a few times. The chain recombines TRBV9 with TRBJ2-3; D gene uncertain. V lost 0 bases and J 2 bases, leaving 7 bases between the germline ends. The CDR3 sequence is 14 residues long. CDR1 is SGDLS and CDR2 is YYNGEE in the germline V gene. The CDR3 is CASSVAISTDTQYF. CDR3 nucleotides: TGTGCCAGCAGCGTAGCAATTTCCACAGATACGCAGTATTTT.

This rearrangement joins TRBV11-2 to TRBJ2-3; 10 bases line up with TRBD1. This CDR3 has 18 amino acids. V dropped 2 bases and J dropped 4; count of bases not matched to a gene: 12. CDR1 is SGHAT, CDR2 FQNNGV, per germline. CDR3 sequence: CASSLRDFGQGVPDTQYF. The CDR3 DNA sequence: TGTGCCAGCAGCTTAAGGGATTTCGGACAGGGGGTCCCAGATACGCAGTATTTT.

The gene calls are TRBV9 and TRBJ2-1, with 9 bases that match TRBD1. The CDR3 spans 15 residues. Germline V gene data show CDR1 as SGDLS and CDR2 as YYNGEE. J gave up 6 bases and V 5 bases, and 9 bases lay outside the gene matches. CDR3: CASSKGGDRANEQFF. For the CDR3, the DNA is TGTGCCAGCAGTAAAGGGGGGGACAGGGCCAATGAGCAGTTCTTC.

The chain has TRBV24-1 and TRBJ2-1, with 12 bases fitting TRBD1. The CDR3 totals 16 residues. Germline-derived CDR1 and CDR2 are KGHDR and SFDVKD. The V and J ends lost 2 bases and 12 bases, in that order; junction bases with no gene match: 10. CDR3 bases: TGTGCCACCAGTGATTCAGGGACAGGGGGCTCTTTAGGGCAGTTCTTC. Protein product: CATSDSGTGGSLGQFF.

The chain couples TRBV27 to TRBJ2-2, with D possibly being TRBD1 (5 bases). The CDR3 runs to 14 residues. Germline V lookup: CDR1 MNHEY, CDR2 SMNVEV (reference sequence). The ends were cut back, 5 bases at V and 4 bases at J, with 11 bases in the middle. For the CDR3, the DNA is TGTGCCAGCAGTAGTCAGGGTTTCACCGGGGAGCTGTTTTTT. This gives the protein CASSSQGFTGELFF.

The chain joins TRBV19 to TRBJ2-3, with 11 bases that match TRBD2. The V and J ends lost 5 bases and 5 bases, in that order; junction bases with no gene match: 6. Germline V CDR1 and CDR2: LNHDA, SQIVND (reference sequence). CDR3 length: 15 residues. CDR3 region: CASSPIAGGQDTQYF. Here the CDR3 DNA reads TGTGCCAGTAGTCCAATAGCGGGGGGGCAAGATACGCAGTATTTT.

The V and J genes are TRBV7-2 and TRBJ1-4, with 10 nucleotides matching TRBD1. The germline gives CDR1 SGHTA, CDR2 FQGNSA. The CDR3 totals 15 residues. The V and J ends lost 1 base and 6 bases, in that order; junction bases with no gene match: 2. CDR3 residues: CASSLGDRGDEKLFF. The DNA of the CDR3 is TGTGCCAGCAGCTTAGGGGACAGGGGAGATGAAAAACTGTTTTTT. Supplemented by reference TRBV7-2 and TRBJ1-4, the full variable domain reads GAGVSQSPSNKVTEKGKDVELRCDPISGHTALYWYRQSLGQGLEFLIYFQGNSAPDKSGLPSDRFSAERTGGSVSTLTIQRTQQEDSAVYLCASSLGDRGDEKLFFGSGTQLSVL.

This chain links TRBV9 with TRBJ1-4; 7 nucleotides align to TRBD1. The ends lost 1 base at V and 13 bases at J; junction bases unmatched: 13. Germline values: CDR1 SGDLS, CDR2 YYNGEE. The CDR3 runs 15 residues. The CDR3: CASSVSSRDRKGLFF. CDR3 nucleotides: TGTGCCAGCAGCGTATCTTCTCGGGACAGAAAAGGACTGTTTTTT.

The V and J genes are TRBV2 and TRBJ2-2; no clear D. The V end lost 4 bases, the J end lost 7 bases, and 13 bases lay between the germline ends. CDR1 is SNHLY and CDR2 is FYNNEI in the germline V gene. The CDR3 is 14 amino acids. The DNA for the CDR3 is TGTGCCAGCAGTGTACAGAAAAGTGGCGGGGAGCTGTTTTTT. It translates to CASSVQKSGGELFF.

V usage is TRBV2 and J usage is TRBJ2-2, with D perhaps TRBD2 (6 bases). Germline CDR1 and CDR2: SNHLY and FYNNEI. V was shortened by 5 bases and J by 0 bases, with 10 bases between the two germline ends. CDR3 length: 15 residues. CDR3 in amino acids: CASSRAGSNTGELFF. In DNA, the CDR3 is TGTGCCAGCAGTAGGGCGGGGTCGAACACCGGGGAGCTGTTTTTT. The variable domain in full, completed from reference TRBV2 and TRBJ2-2, reads EPEVTQTPSHQVTQMGQEVILRCVPISNHLYFYWYRQILGQKVEFLVSFYNNEISEKSEIFDDQFSVERPDGSNFTLKIRSTKLEDSAMYFCASSRAGSNTGELFFGEGSRLTVL.